Below, 2 T cell receptor beta chains from the same sample are listed, as sequenced in a study of T cell responses to AZD1222 COVID-19 vaccine. The table came from immunoSEQ multiplex PCR; TCRdb's copy has only in-frame clones and leaves some out. This sample yields approximately 210,000 clones, of which 90% to 95% are seen a single time; under 4% belongs to the top ten. Specimen: peripheral blood, collected 28 days after the second AZD1222 dose. These receptors came from an adult who received the AZD1222 COVID-19 vaccine.

The chain links TRBV2 to TRBJ1-2; D may be TRBD1 (5 bases). CDR1 SNHLY and CDR2 FYNNEI come from the germline V gene. The ends were cut back, 10 bases at V and 4 bases at J, with 13 bases in the middle. There are 12 residues in the CDR3. The CDR3 loop is CATRQLVYGYTF. Written as DNA, the CDR3 is TGTGCCACTAGACAGTTAGTCTATGGCTACACCTTC.

This chain uses TRBV11-1 with TRBJ1-4; D is uncertain. Trimming shortened V by 2 bases and J by 0 bases, and 4 bases separated the two germline ends. CDR1 SGHAT and CDR2 FQDESV come from the germline V gene (reference sequence). CDR3 length: 14 residues. CDR3 amino acids: CASSLTATNEKLFF. The CDR3 DNA sequence: TGTGCCAGCAGCTTAACGGCAACTAATGAAAAACTGTTTTTT.